The entry below gives a single T cell receptor (beta chain) sequence along with its context. The iRepertoire nested amplicon-rescue multiplex PCR amplified TCR alpha and beta CDR3s from RNA. TCRdb analysed the multiplex PCR reads with MiXCR anew, one entry per CDR3 protein. The sample lists under 200,000 distinct CDR3 sequences, roughly two fifths seen once, with roughly 5.2% in the top ten. The data belong to a study of glioma-infiltrating T cells. The CDR3 runs 17 residues. Losses at the gene ends were 2 bases for V and 1 base for J; bases not matched to a gene: 5. The germline V gene has CDR1 MNHEY and CDR2 SMNVEV (reference sequence).

This receptor was identified in a human donor with low-grade glioma or glioblastoma, undergoing nonglioma brain surgery, or in good health (not recorded which). This chain links TRBV27 with TRBJ2-3; 11 bases align to TRBD2. Sequences were obtained from glioma tissue, nonneoplastic brain tissue, or PBMCs (not recorded which). The CDR3 sequence is CASSLLTSGDRTDTQYF. Written as DNA, the CDR3 is TGTGCCAGCAGTTTACTGACTAGCGGGGACCGCACAGATACGCAGTATTTT.